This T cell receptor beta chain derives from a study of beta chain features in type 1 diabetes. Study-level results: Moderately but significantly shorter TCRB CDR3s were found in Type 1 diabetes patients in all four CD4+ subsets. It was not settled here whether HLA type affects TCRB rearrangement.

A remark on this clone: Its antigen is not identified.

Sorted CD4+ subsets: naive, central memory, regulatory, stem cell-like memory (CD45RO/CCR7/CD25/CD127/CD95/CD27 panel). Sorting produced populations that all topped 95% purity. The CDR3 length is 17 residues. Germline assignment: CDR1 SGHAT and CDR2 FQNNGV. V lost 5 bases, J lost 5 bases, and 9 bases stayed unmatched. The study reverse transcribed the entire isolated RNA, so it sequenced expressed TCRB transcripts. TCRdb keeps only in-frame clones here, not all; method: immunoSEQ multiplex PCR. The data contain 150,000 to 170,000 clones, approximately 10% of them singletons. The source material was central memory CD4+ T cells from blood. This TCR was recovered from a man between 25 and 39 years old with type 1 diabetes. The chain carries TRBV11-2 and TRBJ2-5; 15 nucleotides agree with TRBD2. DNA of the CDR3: TGTGCCAGCAGCCGGACTAGCGGGAGGGGCGGAGGGGAGACCCAGTACTTC. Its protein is CASSRTSGRGGGETQYF.